One sample yielded the 21 T cell receptor beta chains listed below, sequenced in a study of radiotherapy plus CTLA-4 blockade in lung cancer. Clones were sequenced by immunoSEQ multiplex PCR, and TCRdb holds only the in-frame ones, with some missing. This table holds roughly 50,000 clones, more than 70% found once. The sequenced sample was peripheral blood, obtained from a patient treated with radiotherapy plus ipilimumab. The receptors were gathered from a human donor with non-small cell lung cancer whose response to radiotherapy plus ipilimumab could not be evaluated.

V and J are TRBV19 and TRBJ1-5, with TRBD1 identical over 7 bases. V was pared by 8 bases and J by 0 bases, with 4 bases of the junction left unmatched. CDR1 and CDR2 (germline): LNHDA, SQIVND (reference sequence). This CDR3 comprises 14 residues. This chain's CDR3 is CASWTGYSNQPQHF. The DNA for the CDR3 is TGTGCCAGTTGGACAGGCTATAGCAATCAGCCCCAGCATTTT. Drawing the rest from reference TRBV19 and TRBJ1-5, the complete variable domain is DGGITQSPKYLFRKEGQNVTLSCEQNLNHDAMYWYRQDPGQGLRLIYYSQIVNDFQKGDIAEGYSVSREKKESFPLTVTSAQKNPTAFYLCASWTGYSNQPQHFGDGTRLSIL.

This rearrangement joins TRBV11-3 to TRBJ1-4, with D unclear. Germline CDR1 and CDR2: SGHNT and YENEEA. Trimming took 1 base from V and 6 from J, leaving 9 bases between them. The CDR3 runs to 14 residues. The CDR3 sequence is CASSLGAGYEKLFF. The CDR3 DNA is TGTGCCAGCAGCTTAGGTGCCGGGTATGAAAAACTGTTTTTT.

The chain is built from TRBV19 and TRBJ1-2; 9 bases map to TRBD1. CDR3 length equals 16 residues. CDR1 is LNHDA and CDR2 is SQIVND in the germline V gene (reference sequence). Germline trimming cut 2 bases from V and 7 bases from J; bases unmatched to any gene: 11. As DNA, the CDR3 is TGTGCCAGTAGTATACCGGGACAGGGAAGGCTAAGTGGCTACACCTTC. Translation: CASSIPGQGRLSGYTF.

J is TRBJ2-6 and V is TRBV30; D remains unclear. The CDR3 sequence is 14 residues long. The V end lost 6 bases, the J end lost 2 bases, and 11 bases lay between the germline ends. The germline V gene has CDR1 GTSNPN and CDR2 SVGIG (reference sequence). In nucleotides, the CDR3 is TGTGCCTGCCTTAGCCGAGCTGGGGCCAACGTCCTGACTTTC. Amino acids: CACLSRAGANVLTF. Variable domain in full (rest from reference TRBV30 and TRBJ2-6): SQTIHQWPATLVQPVGSPLSLECTVEGTSNPNLYWYRQAAGRGLQLLFYSVGIGQISSEVPQNLSASRPQDRQFILSSKKLLLSDSGFYLCACLSRAGANVLTFGAGSRLTVL.

This chain uses TRBV18 with TRBJ2-5; possibly TRBD2 for D (5 bases). V gave up 3 bases and J gave up 4 bases, with 15 bases separating them. CDR1 is KGHSH, CDR2 LQKENI, per germline. The CDR3 extends over 15 amino acids. The CDR3 DNA follows: TGTGCCAGCTCACCGGGAGTTGGGCGGCCAGAGACCCAGTACTTC. As protein: CASSPGVGRPETQYF.

This chain connects TRBV7-2 to TRBJ2-1, with no clear D. Trimming took off 0 bases at V and 10 bases at J, with 10 bases between the two ends. The CDR3 extends over 13 amino acids. Germline V gene lookup returns CDR1 SGHTA and CDR2 FQGNSA. CDR3 region: CASSLAFEAEQFF. As DNA, the CDR3 is TGTGCCAGCAGCTTAGCTTTCGAGGCGGAGCAGTTCTTC. The full variable domain, completed using reference TRBV7-2 and TRBJ2-1, is GAGVSQSPSNKVTEKGKDVELRCDPISGHTALYWYRQSLGQGLEFLIYFQGNSAPDKSGLPSDRFSAERTGGSVSTLTIQRTQQEDSAVYLCASSLAFEAEQFFGPGTRLTVL.

The V and J genes are TRBV7-9 and TRBJ1-5, with a weak D call TRBD1 (6 bases). Germline V lookup: CDR1 SEHNR, CDR2 FQNEAQ (reference sequence). V lost 1 base to trimming and J lost 4 bases, with 11 bases between them. The CDR3 is made up of 15 amino acids. CDR3 coding DNA: TGTGCCAGCAGCTTAGGCAGGGGTGGGAATCAGCCCCAGCATTTT. It codes for CASSLGRGGNQPQHF.

The chain combines TRBV28 with TRBJ2-7, with D possibly TRBD2 on 5 matching bases. Germline lookup yields CDR1 MDHEN and CDR2 SYDVKM. Trimming removed 5 bases from V and 3 bases from J, with 17 bases in between. The CDR3 runs to 15 residues. In nucleotides, the CDR3 is TGTGCCAGCAGTGTGTACCGGACTCGAAACTACGAGCAGTACTTC. Residues: CASSVYRTRNYEQYF.

The chain has TRBV11-2 and TRBJ2-1; TRBD2 matches at 9 bases. This CDR3 spans 15 amino acids. V was clipped by 0 bases and J by 9 bases; unmatched bases: 6. Germline-derived CDR1 and CDR2 are SGHAT and FQNNGV. The CDR3 sequence is CASSLDIGGGGEQFF. The DNA for the CDR3 is TGTGCCAGCAGCTTAGATATCGGCGGGGGGGGTGAGCAGTTCTTC.

The V and J genes are TRBV5-1 and TRBJ1-6; a weak D match, TRBD1 (5 bases). CDR1 is SGHRS and CDR2 is YFSETQ in the germline V gene. The CDR3 spans 15 residues. V was shortened by 1 base and J by 3 bases, with 8 bases between the two germline ends. CDR3 coding DNA: TGCGCCAGCAGCTTGCAAGGGGACTATAATTCACCCCTCCACTTT. Encoded protein: CASSLQGDYNSPLHF.

This chain links TRBV7-8 with TRBJ2-7; the D is unclear. This CDR3 region has 13 residues. V lost 3 bases and J lost 2, with 8 bases in between. Germline V CDR1 and CDR2: SGHVS, FQNEAQ. The DNA for the CDR3 is TGTGCCAGCAGCTTGCGAACGGCCTACGAGCAGTACTTC. Its translation is CASSLRTAYEQYF.

The chain joins TRBV10-1 to TRBJ2-1; TRBD1 is a possible D gene (7 bases). CDR3 size: 16 residues. Germline CDR1 WNHNN, CDR2 SYGVQD (reference sequence). Trimming took off 2 bases at V and 7 bases at J, with 18 bases between the two ends. Here the CDR3 reads CASSEVETGRWNEQFF. CDR3 coding DNA: TGCGCCAGCAGTGAGGTCGAGACAGGGAGGTGGAATGAGCAGTTCTTC.

The rearrangement joins TRBV15 to TRBJ2-7; D unclear. Germline V gene sequence: CDR1 LNHNV, CDR2 YYDKDF (reference sequence). CDR3 size: 16 residues. Trimming pared 0 bases from V and 4 bases from J, leaving 16 bases between. The CDR3 here is CATSRDYQESVYEQYF. The CDR3 bases are TGTGCCACCAGCAGAGATTATCAAGAGTCCGTGTACGAGCAGTACTTC.

The chain employs TRBV4-1 and TRBJ2-7, with D unclear. The germline CDR1 and CDR2 sequences are MGHRA and YSYEKL. V lost 0 bases and J 2 bases, leaving 8 bases between the germline ends. This CDR3 is 14 amino acids long. The DNA of the CDR3 is TGCGCCAGCAGCCAAGATCCTACCGCCTACGAGCAGTACTTC. This codes for CASSQDPTAYEQYF.

This chain uses TRBV5-4 with TRBJ2-4; D ambiguous. This CDR3 spans 13 amino acids. From germline, CDR1 is SGHNT and CDR2 YYREEE (reference sequence). The ends were cut back, 1 base at V and 0 bases at J, with 2 bases in the middle. The CDR3 nucleotides read TGTGCCAGCAGCTTGCAAGCCAAAAACATTCAGTACTTC. Translation gives CASSLQAKNIQYF. Together with reference TRBV5-4 and TRBJ2-4, the CDR3 gives the full variable domain: ETGVTQSPTHLIKTRGQQVTLRCSSQSGHNTVSWYQQALGQGPQFIFQYYREEENGRGNFPPRFSGLQFPNYSSELNVNALELDDSALYLCASSLQAKNIQYFGAGTRLSVL.

This clone appeared once. The chain links TRBV4-1 to TRBJ2-3; the D gene is possibly TRBD2 (5 bases). With 0 bases removed from V and 4 bases from J, the gap between germline ends came to 8 bases. Germline CDR1 is MGHRA and CDR2 is YSYEKL. This CDR3 contains 14 residues. CDR3 amino acids: CASSQEASPDTQYF. Written as DNA, the CDR3 is TGCGCCAGCAGCCAAGAGGCTAGCCCAGATACGCAGTATTTT.

The chain joins TRBV19 to TRBJ2-2; the match to TRBD1 covers 10 bases. The CDR3 sequence is 14 residues long. V was clipped by 9 bases and J by 5 bases; unmatched bases: 6. Germline V lookup: CDR1 LNHDA, CDR2 SQIVND (reference sequence). Here the CDR3 reads CASLDRGWTGELFF. The CDR3 DNA sequence: TGTGCCAGCCTGGACAGGGGGTGGACCGGGGAGCTGTTTTTT.

The chain joins TRBV6-5 to TRBJ1-2; no clear D gene. CDR1 and CDR2 from the germline V gene are MNHEY and SVGAGI. This CDR3 contains 13 residues. Trimming cost V 6 bases and J 2 bases, with 10 bases left between them. The CDR3 DNA reads as TGTGCCAGCAGACCCGAGGTGAACTATGGCTACACCTTC. Its protein is CASRPEVNYGYTF.

This clone was observed a few times. The chain combines TRBV7-7 with TRBJ2-2, with D tentatively TRBD2 (7 bases). Germline V CDR1 and CDR2: SSHAT, FNYEAQ (reference sequence). Trimming left V 2 bases short and J 5 bases short, with 15 bases between. The CDR3 is 16 amino acids. The CDR3 loop is CASSLLGGQGTGELFF. The CDR3 region has the DNA TGTGCCAGCAGCTTACTCGGGGGGCAGGGGACCGGGGAGCTGTTTTTT.

V is TRBV7-8 and J is TRBJ1-5; D uncertain. The CDR3 has 15 amino acids. The V end lost 3 bases, the J end lost 3 bases, and 12 bases lay between the germline ends. The germline V gene encodes CDR1 SGHVS and CDR2 FQNEAQ. CDR3 residues: CASSLAGSSNQPQHF. Written as DNA, the CDR3 is TGTGCCAGCAGCTTGGCCGGGAGTTCCAATCAGCCCCAGCATTTT.

This chain joins TRBV19 and TRBJ1-1; TRBD1 matches 9 bases. The CDR3 has 14 amino acids. CDR1 LNHDA and CDR2 SQIVND come from the germline V gene (reference sequence). V was clipped by 5 bases and J by 10 bases; unmatched bases: 11. The CDR3, as DNA: TGTGCCAGTAGTTCCTCGGACAGGGGAGTGCCAGCTTTCTTT. This sequence encodes CASSSSDRGVPAFF.